A single sample is the source of the 29 T cell receptor beta chains below, sequenced in a study of blood T cell repertoires in COVID-19 (dated by TCRdb to the early 2020s). Library creation used the immunoSEQ multiplex PCR assay. The table was pulled from immuneACCESS by TCRdb, which kept in-frame rearrangements only. Such tables lose some clones; where checked, under half of the loss comes from unresolved V genes, and the rest has no known cause. This sample comprises 150,000 to 200,000 clones, more than 70% of them detected only once. The ten largest clones add up to 6.5% to 10% of the sample. Material for sequencing was peripheral blood. The receptors derive from a woman between 55 and 75 years old with acute or convalescent COVID-19.

The chain joins TRBV6-6 to TRBJ1-1; 9 bases map to TRBD1. Per germline, CDR1 MNHNY and CDR2 SVGAGI (reference sequence). This CDR3 is built from 14 residues. V was clipped by 6 bases and J by 5 bases; unmatched bases: 7. In DNA, the CDR3 is TGTGCCAGCAGCCCACCGGACAGGGGAACTGAAGCTTTCTTT. This translates into CASSPPDRGTEAFF.

The V call is TRBV6-2 or TRBV6-3, the J call TRBJ1-1; D is unresolved. The germline V gene encodes CDR1 MNHEY and CDR2 SVGEGT. Trimming cost V 2 bases and J 1 base, with 11 bases left between them. This CDR3 has 15 residues. CDR3 region: CASSYLGSGNTEAFF. For the CDR3, the DNA is TGTGCCAGCAGTTACCTCGGTTCCGGGAACACTGAAGCTTTCTTT.

This rearrangement joins TRBV2 to TRBJ1-1; 8 nucleotides line up with TRBD1. Unmatched junction bases numbered 6, after V lost 6 bases and J lost 0 bases. CDR1 and CDR2 from the germline V gene are SNHLY and FYNNEI. The CDR3 sequence is 15 residues long. CDR3 DNA: TGTGCCAGCAGAAGAGACAGGGGAATGAACACTGAAGCTTTCTTT. Encoded protein: CASRRDRGMNTEAFF.

J is TRBJ2-7 and V is TRBV12-3 or TRBV12-4; TRBD1 is a possible D gene (5 bases). V was shortened by 5 bases and J by 7 bases, with 15 bases between the two germline ends. CDR3 length equals 13 residues. The CDR3 protein is CASSPLLKGEQYV. In nucleotides, the CDR3 is TGTGCCAGCAGTCCCCTTCTCAAGGGGGAGCAGTACGTC.

The chain has TRBV27 and TRBJ1-6; maybe TRBD1 (6 bases). V was trimmed by 5 bases and J by 4 bases, leaving 12 bases between them. The CDR3 is made up of 15 amino acids. CDR1 and CDR2 from the germline V gene are MNHEY and SMNVEV (reference sequence). The CDR3 sequence is CASSADRIYNSPLHF. The DNA for the CDR3 is TGTGCCAGCAGTGCTGACAGGATATATAATTCACCCCTCCACTTT.

The J gene is TRBJ1-2, the V gene TRBV29-1, with no clear D. The CDR3 runs to 13 residues. Trimming pared 3 bases from V and 4 bases from J, leaving 12 bases between. Germline V gives CDR1 SQVTM, CDR2 ANQGSEA. The CDR3 sequence is CSVDDPGSYGYTF. In DNA, the CDR3 is TGCAGCGTTGACGACCCGGGTAGCTATGGCTACACCTTC.

V gene TRBV9 combines with J gene TRBJ2-1, with D perhaps matching TRBD1 (8 bases). This CDR3 has 16 amino acids. The germline CDR1 and CDR2 sequences are SGDLS and YYNGEE. Trimming stripped 2 bases from V and 3 bases from J, with 15 bases between. CDR3 protein: CASSVGRTGIYNEQFF. CDR3 coding DNA: TGTGCCAGCAGCGTCGGGAGGACAGGGATCTACAATGAGCAGTTCTTC.

V and J are TRBV5-6 and TRBJ1-1; D not resolved. V gave up 6 bases and J gave up 0 bases, with 9 bases separating them. The CDR3 has 13 amino acids. Germline CDR1 reads SGHDT; CDR2 reads YYEEEE. In nucleotides, the CDR3 is TGTGCCAGCAACCTAAATGTGAACACTGAAGCTTTCTTT. Residues: CASNLNVNTEAFF.

The chain has TRBV19 and TRBJ2-3, with TRBD2 matching 8 bases. With V trimmed by 10 bases and J by 3 bases, 15 bases remained unmatched. CDR1 is LNHDA, CDR2 SQIVND, per germline (reference sequence). The CDR3 consists of 16 residues. CDR3 amino acids: CATMPQPGLETDTQYF. CDR3 bases: TGTGCCACCATGCCTCAACCGGGACTAGAGACAGATACGCAGTATTTT.

The chain recombines TRBV7-2 with TRBJ2-1; D remains ambiguous. Per the germline V gene, CDR1 is SGHTA and CDR2 is FQGNSA. The length of the CDR3 is 12 residues. Between the trimmed V and J ends, which lost 2 bases and 4 bases, there was a span of 3 bases. CDR3 loop: CASSLPYNEQFF. Here the CDR3 DNA reads TGTGCCAGCAGCTTACCGTACAATGAGCAGTTCTTC.

V gene TRBV28 combines with J gene TRBJ2-7, with 12 bases fitting TRBD1. The CDR3 loop spans 18 amino acids. From germline, CDR1 is MDHEN and CDR2 SYDVKM. Losses at the gene ends were 1 base for V and 2 bases for J; bases not matched to a gene: 9. The CDR3 sequence: CASSLLGTGGSGTYEQYF. The CDR3, as DNA: TGTGCCAGCAGTTTATTGGGGACAGGGGGCTCGGGAACCTACGAGCAGTACTTC.

The chain recombines TRBV28 with TRBJ1-6; the D gene is possibly TRBD1 (6 bases). Looked up from germline, CDR1 is MDHEN and CDR2 is SYDVKM. Deletions cut 5 bases from V and 7 bases from J, with 15 bases between. The CDR3 has 15 residues. CDR3 in DNA: TGTGCCAGCAGTGCATACAGGGTGGAGAATTCACCCCTCCACTTT. Residues: CASSAYRVENSPLHF.

The chain uses TRBV6-5 and TRBJ1-2; 7 bases are a match to TRBD1. CDR3 length equals 15 residues. Looked up from germline, CDR1 is MNHEY and CDR2 is SVGAGI. With V trimmed by 7 bases and J by 5 bases, 13 bases remained unmatched. The CDR3 bases are TGTGCCAGCACCAGGGACAGAGAATTAGGTTATGGCTACACCTTC. Translation: CASTRDRELGYGYTF.

V is TRBV30 and J is TRBJ2-3; TRBD2 aligns across 7 bases. Germline V lookup: CDR1 GTSNPN, CDR2 SVGIG (reference sequence). V shed 1 base, J shed 5 bases, and the junction held 0 bases outside the gene matches. This CDR3 is built from 12 residues. CDR3 residues: CAWSGGGDTQYF. As DNA, the CDR3 is TGTGCCTGGAGTGGCGGGGGAGATACGCAGTATTTT.

The rearrangement joins TRBV7-5 to TRBJ2-3; TRBD1, as called in the table, went unchecked against the DNA. TRBV7-5 is given as a pseudogene. The CDR3 sequence is 12 residues long. This CDR3 reads CARSTQKDTQYF. The CDR3 DNA is TGTGCCAGAAGCACCCAGAAAGATACGCAGTATTTT.

With respect to this clone: This CDR3 fails to terminate in the conserved phenylalanine or tryptophan, so it likely reflects a read error. The gene calls are TRBV6-5 and TRBJ1-1; D is unresolved. Between the trimmed V and J ends, which lost 5 bases and 0 bases, there was a span of 10 bases. In germline, CDR1 is MNHEY, CDR2 SVGAGI. The CDR3 totals 14 residues. CDR3 protein: CASSQATLNTEAFC. Written as DNA, the CDR3 is TGTGCCAGCAGTCAGGCAACCTTGAACACTGAAGCTTTCTGT.

The rearrangement uses TRBV7-9 and TRBJ2-3; 9 positions agree with TRBD2. This CDR3 spans 16 amino acids. J lost 2 bases, V lost 1 base, and 4 bases had no gene match. The germline V gene has CDR1 SEHNR and CDR2 FQNEAQ (reference sequence). The CDR3 DNA follows: TGTGCCAGCAGCTTAGGACTAGCGGAGATCACAGATACGCAGTATTTT. The encoded protein is CASSLGLAEITDTQYF.

This clone showed up many times. V is TRBV20-1 and J is TRBJ2-1; TRBD2 matches at 8 bases. CDR3 size: 13 residues. J lost 7 bases, V lost 3 bases, and 5 bases had no gene match. Germline V gene data show CDR1 as DFQATT and CDR2 as SNEGSKA (reference sequence). CDR3 sequence: CSASKGLVNEQFF. CDR3 in DNA: TGCAGTGCTAGTAAGGGACTAGTGAATGAGCAGTTCTTC.

This chain links TRBV28 with TRBJ1-1, with D possibly matching TRBD1 (6 bases). This CDR3 is 15 amino acids long. Trimming removed 0 bases from V and 1 base from J, with 9 bases in between. Germline V gene data show CDR1 as MDHEN and CDR2 as SYDVKM. CDR3 bases: TGTGCCAGCAGTTTATGGGGGGCGGGGAACACTGAAGCTTTCTTT. Encoded protein: CASSLWGAGNTEAFF.

The V gene is TRBV20-1, the J gene TRBJ2-3; 10 bases map to TRBD2. The germline V gene encodes CDR1 DFQATT and CDR2 SNEGSKA (reference sequence). The trim removed 3 bases at V and 4 bases at J, leaving 7 bases unmatched. This CDR3 comprises 15 residues. In nucleotides, the CDR3 is TGCAGTGCTAGTCTAGCGGGGGTTGGCGCAGATACGCAGTATTTT. Translation gives CSASLAGVGADTQYF.

The genes are TRBV5-1 and TRBJ2-2; TRBD1 matches at 9 bases. Germline CDR1 is SGHRS and CDR2 is YFSETQ. Trimming cost V 6 bases and J 5 bases; bases outside gene matches: 11. This CDR3 region has 16 residues. CDR3 sequence reads: CASTKSGQGFTGELFF. CDR3 DNA: TGCGCCAGCACCAAATCGGGACAGGGTTTTACCGGGGAGCTGTTTTTT.

For this clone: At one end, the junction sequence differs from germline, possibly due to a read error. CDR3 loop: CARRPGGGGYTF. Written as DNA, the CDR3 is TGCGCCCGCCGGCCGGGGGGGGGAGGCTACACCTTC. The chain uses TRBV28 and TRBJ1-2; D is possibly TRBD1 (5 bases). Germline V gene lookup returns CDR1 MDHEN and CDR2 SYDVKM. The CDR3 contains 12 residues.

Note on this clone: Additional DNA sequences in this sample encode the identical CDR3. The rearrangement links TRBV4-1 to TRBJ2-3; D may be TRBD2 (6 bases). The V end lost 3 bases, the J end lost 0 bases, and 7 bases lay between the germline ends. There are 14 residues in the CDR3. The germline V gene encodes CDR1 MGHRA and CDR2 YSYEKL. The CDR3 DNA is TGCGCCAGCAGCCAGGGGGGTAGCACAGATACGCAGTATTTT. It yields the protein CASSQGGSTDTQYF.

This clone has more than one count but fewer than ten. The V gene is TRBV6-1, the J gene TRBJ1-3; 9 bases line up with TRBD1. Losses at the gene ends were 2 bases for V and 6 bases for J; bases not matched to a gene: 5. Germline loops: CDR1 MNHNS, CDR2 SASEGT. The CDR3 loop spans 15 amino acids. The CDR3 DNA reads TGTGCCAGCAGTGAATTGGGACAGGGTGTAAACACCATATATTTT. This translates into CASSELGQGVNTIYF.

This clone has a single count. The chain has TRBV2 and TRBJ1-1; no firm D call. The CDR3 has 14 amino acids. In germline, CDR1 is SNHLY, CDR2 FYNNEI. The V gene lost 3 bases and the J gene lost 5 bases, with 13 bases spanning the gap. CDR3 in amino acids: CASSEWGVETEAFF. Here the CDR3 DNA reads TGTGCCAGCAGTGAGTGGGGAGTGGAGACTGAAGCTTTCTTT.

J is TRBJ1-1 and V is TRBV3-1 (or the pseudogene TRBV3-2); tentative D call: TRBD1 (5 bases). Trimming removed 0 bases from V and 10 bases from J, with 21 bases in between. Germline V gene data show CDR1 as LGHDT and CDR2 as YNNKEL (reference sequence). The CDR3 has 16 amino acids. The DNA for the CDR3 is TGTGCCAGCAGCCAAGAGTTCTCGAATCTCAGGACATCAGCTTTCTTT. Translation: CASSQEFSNLRTSAFF.

This clone was seen just once. The same CDR3 is also encoded by other DNA sequences in this sample. The CDR3 region is CASTRQGNTEAFF. The CDR3, as DNA: TGTGCCAGCACCAGACAGGGGAACACTGAAGCTTTCTTT. The J gene is TRBJ1-1, the V gene TRBV12-3 or TRBV12-4; 7 nucleotides match TRBD1. The CDR3 totals 13 residues. J was trimmed by 1 base and V by 7 bases; bases with no gene match: 3.

The chain recombines TRBV5-1 with TRBJ2-1; tentative D call: TRBD2 (5 bases). The V gene's germline CDR1 is SGHRS and CDR2 YFSETQ. Between the trimmed V and J ends, which lost 7 bases and 4 bases, there was a span of 12 bases. The length of the CDR3 is 13 residues. The CDR3 sequence is CASQLEGYNEQFF. As DNA, the CDR3 is TGCGCCAGCCAACTCGAGGGATACAATGAGCAGTTCTTC.

This clone was detected only a few times. The chain is built from TRBV10-3 and TRBJ1-5, with a weak D call TRBD1 (6 bases). The V gene's germline CDR1 is ENHRY and CDR2 SYGVKD. V gave up 10 bases and J gave up 3 bases, with 13 bases separating them. This CDR3 region has 13 residues. The CDR3 reads CATHGGPNQPQHF. CDR3 coding DNA: TGTGCCACCCACGGGGGGCCCAATCAGCCCCAGCATTTT.